This T cell receptor beta chain was sequenced in a study of T cell clusters in autoimmune cytopenias. The CDR3 runs 14 residues. Germline V CDR1 and CDR2: SEHNR, FQNEAQ (reference sequence). Considering frequency, this clonotype is medium-sized. One tube held mixed TRB-A and TRB-B primer pools for touch-down PCR. No DNA is given; TCRdb re-called the multiplex PCR reads and lists each CDR3 protein once. This sample's table reports around 2,000 distinct CDR3 sequences. Each sample's input was roughly 270 ng genomic DNA, 30,000 to 45,000 genome equivalents. This TCR was sampled from a human donor with an autoimmune cytopenia or autoimmune hepatitis (not recorded which). Input material: peripheral blood. The chain links TRBV7-9 to TRBJ2-4. CDR3 in amino acids: CASSPDAFRNIQYF.